This entry is about one T cell receptor (beta chain). Antigen: not known. The PCR had 60 Vbeta and 13 Jbeta primers. As processed by the authors: The authors later counted around 80 million unique TCR beta chains, 9.5 million to 13 million of them shared. Profiled with immunoSEQ multiplex PCR; TCRdb holds only in-frame clones, not every one. V and J calls and clone size follow that table, whereas D and trimming were derived from the DNA. Of around 140,000 clones listed, 77% were seen once; the top ten hold about 3.7%. From germline, CDR1 is SGHTA and CDR2 FQGTGA. Trimming cost V 2 bases and J 1 base, with 5 bases left between them. The CDR3 runs to 13 residues. The data originate from a study of cytomegalovirus exposure and HLA in healthy donors. Study-wide findings and caveats: Across all donors, roughly uniform sequencing depth was an assumption of the presence/absence analyses. Reportedly, HLA-A and HLA-B alleles of most subjects were accurately predicted from TCR beta. Among TCR beta chains, those listed as cytomegalovirus-associated numbered about 150.

Sequencing used PBMCs. The V and J genes are TRBV7-3 and TRBJ1-1, with D unresolved. The TCR comes from a male donor in good health and CMV-seronegative. The CDR3 region is CASSLAGNTEAFF. Written as DNA, the CDR3 is TGTGCCAGCAGCTTAGCGGGGAACACTGAAGCTTTCTTT.